This TCR gamma chain was obtained from a study of gamma delta lymphoproliferative disorders and STAT genes. This clone occurred a few times. The length of the CDR3 is 15 residues. CDR1 and CDR2 from the germline V gene are EGSTGY and YDSYTSSV. The junction had 7 bases not matched to a gene; V was cut back by 0 bases and J by 2 bases. Sequencing used genomic DNA taken from PBMCs of patients and controls. TCRdb repeated clone calling on the multiplex PCR reads with CATT. The table lists around 2,500 gamma-chain clones, approximately 18% of them singletons. The sequenced sample was blood. The sequence was collected from a human donor with gamma-delta T-cell large granular lymphocyte leukemia. The J gene is TRGJ1 or TRGJ2, the V gene TRGV4. The J gene was missing in TCRdb and was found by matching the end of the DNA to germline. The CDR3 protein is CATWDGPWDYYKKLF. In DNA form, the CDR3 reads TGTGCCACCTGGGATGGGCCTTGGGATTATTATAAGAAACTCTTT.